Many counts were recorded for the clone carrying this T cell receptor beta chain. The antigen remains unidentified. The ends were cut back, 4 bases at V and 0 bases at J, with 9 bases in the middle. Germline CDR1 and CDR2: SQVTM and ANQGSEA. The CDR3 totals 13 residues. This specimen belongs to a study of blood T cells in healthy people across ages. The authors ran a second PCR of 7 to 11 cycles using a sample-barcoded 5' primer and a J-beta primer mix. A template-switch adaptor that had 12 random nucleotides put a tag on each cDNA molecule. Sequencing yielded, for each sample, at least 3 million paired-end reads carrying CDR3. MiXCR, run by TCRdb on the 5' RACE reads, gives a single entry per CDR3 protein. The profile shows 1.5 million to 2 million distinct CDR3 sequences, over 25% of them singletons. For every donor, a draw yielded around 10 milliliters of peripheral blood. Study outcomes and limitations: Age brought a roughly linear fall in TCR beta diversity measured per million T cells.

The sequence derives from a woman aged 25 to 39 in good health. Specimen: blood. The V and J genes are TRBV29-1 and TRBJ2-5; D is perhaps TRBD1 (5 bases). The DNA of the CDR3 is TGCAGCGTTGGGGGCCGCAACCAAGAGACCCAGTACTTC. It codes for CSVGGRNQETQYF.